Shown below are 27 T cell receptor beta chains from a single sample sequenced in a study of shared clonotypes between healthy human individuals (dated by TCRdb to the early 2020s). The method behind the library was the immunoSEQ multiplex PCR assay. The source is immuneACCESS, and TCRdb retained only in-frame sequences with V and J called. Part of the clones is not carried over; for the studies checked, unresolved V genes explain less than half of this, and the remainder is unexplained. In this sample the table shows some 660,000 clones, around 73% of which occur a single time. The top ten hold around 2% of the sample. Input material: memory CD4+ T cells sorted from blood. The sample's cell subset or site, from its label and the paper: CD45RA-negative fraction. These receptors were collected from a woman aged 25 to 39 in good health.

The V gene is TRBV7-6, the J gene TRBJ2-3; D call uncertain. The CDR3 is 12 residues long. The V end lost 4 bases, the J end lost 2 bases, and 4 bases lay between the germline ends. Germline assignment: CDR1 SGHVS and CDR2 FNYEAQ. The CDR3 sequence: CASSSLTDTQYF. The DNA of the CDR3 is TGTGCCAGCAGCTCCCTCACAGATACGCAGTATTTT.

The rearrangement joins TRBV10-3 to TRBJ2-7, with D tentatively TRBD1 or TRBD2 (5 bases each). This CDR3 contains 15 residues. The ends were cut back, 2 bases at V and 5 bases at J, with 16 bases in the middle. CDR1 and CDR2 (germline): ENHRY, SYGVKD. The chain's CDR3 is CAISEQQGGRDEQYF. The CDR3 nucleotides read TGTGCCATCAGTGAGCAGCAGGGCGGGCGCGACGAGCAGTACTTC.

This chain joins TRBV6-1 and TRBJ2-1, with TRBD2 matching over 12 bases. The CDR3 sequence is 13 residues long. The ends lost 7 bases at V and 11 bases at J; junction bases unmatched: 6. Germline V lookup: CDR1 MNHNS, CDR2 SASEGT. The CDR3 sequence is CASIEGLAGKQFF. CDR3 coding DNA: TGTGCCAGCATCGAAGGACTAGCGGGGAAGCAGTTCTTC.

The chain carries TRBV6-6 and TRBJ1-5; TRBD1 agrees at 7 bases. The CDR3 totals 13 residues. The V gene's germline CDR1 is MNHNY and CDR2 SVGAGI (reference sequence). Trimming took 6 bases from V and 7 from J; bases not matched to a gene: 6. The CDR3 spells CASSPQGWQPQHF. As DNA, the CDR3 is TGTGCCAGCAGCCCACAGGGGTGGCAGCCCCAGCATTTT.

This clone was picked up one time. The identical CDR3 is also encoded by other nucleotide sequences in the sample. The V gene is TRBV4-2, the J gene TRBJ2-6; TRBD1 agrees at 7 bases. This CDR3 contains 16 residues. Germline CDR1 is LGHNA and CDR2 is YNFKEQ. The ends lost 1 base at V and 0 bases at J; junction bases unmatched: 0. The CDR3 coding sequence is TGTGCCAGCAGCCAAGGGACAGGCTCTGGGGCCAACGTCCTGACTTTC. It encodes CASSQGTGSGANVLTF.

The chain joins TRBV30 to TRBJ1-4; D is possibly TRBD1 (6 bases). V gave up 2 bases and J gave up 4 bases, with 17 bases separating them. This CDR3 is built from 16 residues. In germline, CDR1 is GTSNPN, CDR2 SVGIG (reference sequence). The CDR3 region has the DNA TGTGCCTGGAGTCAGGGGTCTGGGACGGTTAATGAAAAACTGTTTTTT. Amino acid sequence: CAWSQGSGTVNEKLFF.

CDR3 DNA: TGCGCCAGCAGCTTGACAGGGAATCAGCCCCAGCATTTT. Translating gives CASSLTGNQPQHF. V usage is TRBV4-1 and J usage is TRBJ1-5, with 7 bases matching TRBD1. The trim removed 5 bases at V and 4 bases at J, leaving 2 bases unmatched. This CDR3 is 13 amino acids long. Germline CDR1 MGHRA, CDR2 YSYEKL.

The chain joins TRBV19 to TRBJ2-1; 9 positions match TRBD1. Germline values: CDR1 LNHDA, CDR2 SQIVND (reference sequence). V was pared by 4 bases and J by 2 bases, with 0 bases of the junction left unmatched. There are 14 residues in the CDR3. CDR3 sequence reads: CASSRTGAYNEQFF. CDR3 DNA: TGTGCCAGTAGTAGGACAGGGGCCTACAATGAGCAGTTCTTC.

This chain joins TRBV28 and TRBJ1-2, with D hard to call. Germline CDR1 MDHEN, CDR2 SYDVKM. The CDR3 has 12 amino acids. The germline V and J ends were trimmed by 8 bases and 2 bases, with 9 bases remaining between them. CDR3 in amino acids: CASSDGNYGYTF. CDR3 nucleotides: TGTGCCAGCTCGGACGGAAACTATGGCTACACCTTC.

The V and J genes are TRBV19 and TRBJ2-7; D unclear. The V gene's germline CDR1 is LNHDA and CDR2 SQIVND (reference sequence). V shed 6 bases and J shed 2 bases, with 17 bases lying between them. CDR3 length: 15 amino acids. The CDR3, as DNA: TGTGCCAGTAGCCCCAAGCAAGGTCCGACCTACGAGCAGTACTTC. Residues: CASSPKQGPTYEQYF. Based on the CDR3 plus reference TRBV19 and TRBJ2-7, the full variable domain is DGGITQSPKYLFRKEGQNVTLSCEQNLNHDAMYWYRQDPGQGLRLIYYSQIVNDFQKGDIAEGYSVSREKKESFPLTVTSAQKNPTAFYLCASSPKQGPTYEQYFGPGTRLTVT.

V and J are TRBV18 and TRBJ2-7; D perhaps matches TRBD2 (6 bases). Trimming cost V 1 base and J 2 bases, with 9 bases left between them. Germline CDR1 is KGHSH and CDR2 is LQKENI. CDR3 length: 14 amino acids. The DNA for the CDR3 is TGTGCCAGCTCACCACGGGGGGAGGCCTACGAGCAGTACTTC. It yields the protein CASSPRGEAYEQYF.

The chain recombines TRBV2 with TRBJ2-1, with 10 bases that match TRBD2. With V trimmed by 7 bases and J by 6 bases, 6 bases remained unmatched. The CDR3 extends over 14 amino acids. The germline V gene encodes CDR1 SNHLY and CDR2 FYNNEI. CDR3 nucleotide sequence: TGTGCCAGCACGGGCAGCGGGAGGGCCAATGAGCAGTTCTTC. It encodes CASTGSGRANEQFF.

The chain has TRBV9 and TRBJ2-1, with 13 positions matching TRBD2. Trimming took 3 bases from V and 4 from J; bases not matched to a gene: 7. This CDR3 region has 17 residues. Germline V lookup: CDR1 SGDLS, CDR2 YYNGEE. The CDR3 loop reads CASSGSTSGRAYNEQFF. The CDR3, as DNA: TGTGCCAGCAGCGGATCAACTAGCGGGAGGGCTTACAATGAGCAGTTCTTC.

The V call is TRBV4-1, the J call TRBJ2-6, with a tentative D call TRBD1 (5 bases). Trimming took 4 bases from V and 0 from J, leaving 13 bases between them. Looked up from germline, CDR1 is MGHRA and CDR2 is YSYEKL. CDR3 length: 17 residues. The CDR3 is CASSPGQGNSGANVLTF. CDR3 nucleotide sequence: TGCGCCAGCAGCCCCGGTCAGGGAAACTCTGGGGCCAACGTCCTGACTTTC.

This clone was seen a handful of times. The V gene is TRBV11-2, the J gene TRBJ1-1; no clear D gene. The CDR3 consists of 14 residues. CDR1 is SGHAT, CDR2 FQNNGV, per germline. Trimming removed 0 bases from V and 10 bases from J, with 15 bases in between. In DNA, the CDR3 is TGTGCCAGCAGCTTAGAGCGGCAGCCCCCGCGAGCTTTCTTT. This encodes CASSLERQPPRAFF. The complete variable domain, with remaining parts taken from reference TRBV11-2 and TRBJ1-1, reads EAGVAQSPRYKIIEKRQSVAFWCNPISGHATLYWYQQILGQGPKLLIQFQNNGVVDDSQLPKDRFSAERLKGVDSTLKIQPAKLEDSAVYLCASSLERQPPRAFFGQGTRLTVV.

The V and J genes are TRBV10-3 and TRBJ1-5; 8 nucleotides agree with TRBD1. The ends lost 2 bases at V and 6 bases at J; junction bases unmatched: 3. The length of the CDR3 is 14 residues. Germline lookup yields CDR1 ENHRY and CDR2 SYGVKD. The CDR3 reads CAISEGQGGQPQHF. DNA of the CDR3: TGTGCCATCAGTGAGGGACAGGGAGGTCAGCCCCAGCATTTT.

This chain connects TRBV28 to TRBJ2-5; D perhaps matches TRBD1 (6 bases). The J call is doubtful: the DNA matches TRBJ2-7 better. This CDR3 is 16 amino acids long. Germline V lookup: CDR1 MDHEN, CDR2 SYDVKM. Here the CDR3 reads CASSFPGQTSSYEQYF. The CDR3 nucleotides read TGTGCCAGCAGTTTCCCCGGACAGACAAGCTCCTACGAGCAGTACTTC.

This clone has more than one count but fewer than ten. V usage is TRBV28 and J usage is TRBJ2-2; TRBD2 aligns across 8 bases. CDR1 and CDR2 from the germline V gene are MDHEN and SYDVKM. Trimming at V came to 5 bases and at J to 5 bases, leaving 10 bases not matched to a gene. The CDR3 is 16 amino acids. CDR3 coding DNA: TGTGCCAGCAGTCCAAGCGGGAGTGATAGGACCGGGGAGCTGTTTTTT. Translating it yields CASSPSGSDRTGELFF.

The genes are TRBV25-1 and TRBJ1-3, with unresolved D. Germline V lookup: CDR1 MGHDK, CDR2 SYGVNS. This CDR3 spans 11 amino acids. V gave up 4 bases and J gave up 4 bases, with 2 bases separating them. CDR3 DNA sequence: TGTGCCAGCAGTGCCGGAAACACCATATATTTT. This sequence encodes CASSAGNTIYF.

The gene calls are TRBV6-1 and TRBJ2-5; 7 bases fit TRBD1. This CDR3 has 13 residues. Germline CDR1 is MNHNS and CDR2 is SASEGT. V lost 8 bases and J lost 5; bases outside the gene matches: 8. The CDR3 protein is CASGHRGRETQYF. The CDR3 DNA sequence: TGTGCCAGCGGCCACAGGGGCAGGGAGACCCAGTACTTC.

In its sample, this clone was seen a few times. This chain links TRBV2 with TRBJ2-3; 8 bases map to TRBD2. V gave up 4 bases and J gave up 7 bases; unmatched junction bases: 10. CDR3 length: 15 residues. CDR1 SNHLY and CDR2 FYNNEI come from the germline V gene. The CDR3 sequence: CASSGLAGTLHTQYF. For the CDR3, the DNA is TGTGCCAGCAGTGGGCTAGCGGGTACCTTACATACGCAGTATTTT.

The V call is TRBV10-3, the J call TRBJ2-7; D is undetermined. The CDR3 spans 17 residues. From germline, CDR1 is ENHRY and CDR2 SYGVKD. V lost 0 bases and J lost 1, with 16 bases in between. The CDR3 region is CAISESRLGLGSYEQYF. The CDR3 DNA reads TGTGCCATCAGTGAGTCGCGGTTGGGCTTAGGATCCTACGAGCAGTACTTC.

In its sample, this clone was seen once. J is TRBJ2-7 and V is TRBV28; TRBD2 agrees at 7 bases. Germline V lookup: CDR1 MDHEN, CDR2 SYDVKM. V shed 6 bases and J 0 bases; nucleotides not matched to a gene: 11. The length of the CDR3 is 16 residues. CDR3 DNA sequence: TGTGCCAGCAGGCCCGAGCTCGGGAGGAGCTCCTACGAGCAGTACTTC. This codes for CASRPELGRSSYEQYF.

V usage is TRBV2 and J usage is TRBJ2-3, with D unclear. V was trimmed by 1 base and J by 3 bases, leaving 5 bases between them. The CDR3 has 13 amino acids. Germline-derived CDR1 and CDR2 are SNHLY and FYNNEI. The CDR3 sequence is CASSEGPTDTQYF. The CDR3 DNA is TGTGCCAGCAGTGAAGGGCCGACAGATACGCAGTATTTT. The whole variable domain, remainder taken from reference TRBV2 and TRBJ2-3, is EPEVTQTPSHQVTQMGQEVILRCVPISNHLYFYWYRQILGQKVEFLVSFYNNEISEKSEIFDDQFSVERPDGSNFTLKIRSTKLEDSAMYFCASSEGPTDTQYFGPGTRLTVL.

This clone was counted only a few times. This chain links TRBV29-1 with TRBJ2-3; D ambiguous. Germline CDR1 and CDR2: SQVTM and ANQGSEA. CDR3 length: 15 residues. The germline V and J ends were trimmed by 5 bases and 4 bases, with 19 bases remaining between them. The CDR3 DNA reads as TGCAGCGTTTTACCTCGGGCAGGCGCTTCAGATACGCAGTATTTT. It is translated as CSVLPRAGASDTQYF.

V gene TRBV7-9 combines with J gene TRBJ2-3; TRBD1 matches at 7 bases. J was trimmed by 3 bases and V by 5 bases; bases with no gene match: 5. CDR3 length: 14 residues. CDR1 is SEHNR and CDR2 is FQNEAQ in the germline V gene (reference sequence). This chain's CDR3 is CASSTLQGTDTQYF. The CDR3 nucleotides are TGTGCCAGCAGCACCTTACAGGGGACAGATACGCAGTATTTT. The complete variable domain, with remaining parts taken from reference TRBV7-9 and TRBJ2-3, reads DTGVSQNPRHKITKRGQNVTFRCDPISEHNRLYWYRQTLGQGPEFLTYFQNEAQLEKSRLLSDRFSAERPKGSFSTLEIQRTEQGDSAMYLCASSTLQGTDTQYFGPGTRLTVL.

This clone was seen once. This chain links TRBV2 with TRBJ1-5; D is ambiguous. Germline-derived CDR1 and CDR2 are SNHLY and FYNNEI. The V end lost 3 bases, the J end lost 6 bases, and 12 bases lay between the germline ends. The CDR3 is made up of 14 amino acids. CDR3 DNA: TGTGCCAGCAGTGAGGAGAGTGGTCCTCAGCCCCAGCATTTT. Protein: CASSEESGPQPQHF. The whole variable domain, remainder taken from reference TRBV2 and TRBJ1-5, is EPEVTQTPSHQVTQMGQEVILRCVPISNHLYFYWYRQILGQKVEFLVSFYNNEISEKSEIFDDQFSVERPDGSNFTLKIRSTKLEDSAMYFCASSEESGPQPQHFGDGTRLSIL.